The T cell receptor beta chain under discussion was sequenced for a study of T-cell memory formation after mild COVID-19. Study summary: TCR clusters were largely donor specific.

This clonotype showed up just a few times. Its target is not known. MiXCR, run by TCRdb on the 5' RACE reads, gives a single entry per CDR3 protein. The repertoire holds approximately 450,000 distinct CDR3 sequences, roughly 20% seen once, with around an eighth in the top ten. Study-wide results and caveats: Researchers report contracting CD4+ clones mostly in CM and EM, with CD8+ clones in EMRA. There was no confirmation that second-wave clones peaking on day 37 were SARS-CoV-2 specific. CD4/CD8 balance characterized clones contracting day 15 to 85, and CD4+ skew characterized later expanders.

Material for sequencing was PBMCs or a T cell subset sorted from them (not recorded which). The clonotype was recovered from an adult woman who had mild COVID-19 (a few samples of this study predate the infection). Cell type and time point are not known.

Here the CDR3 DNA reads TGTGCCAGCAGCCAAGATTATTTGAGGGGCTCCTACAATGAGCAGTTCTTC. Translated: CASSQDYLRGSYNEQFF. The chain combines TRBV14 with TRBJ2-1, with D possibly being TRBD1 or TRBD2 (5 bases each). The V end lost 0 bases, the J end lost 0 bases, and 12 bases lay between the germline ends. The CDR3 spans 17 residues. The V gene's germline CDR1 is SGHDN and CDR2 FVKESK.